This T cell receptor beta chain was observed in a study of graft-versus-host responses after intestinal transplantation. Overall study: Multivisceral, liver-intestinal, or isolated intestinal transplants were performed in recipients. Anti-thymocyte globulin induction preceded about three years of tacrolimus and steroid maintenance in all recipients.

Regarding this clone: The antigen is undetermined.

V was trimmed by 4 bases and J by 6 bases, leaving 15 bases between them. Per germline, CDR1 WSHSY and CDR2 SAAADI. The CDR3 is made up of 14 amino acids. Libraries were prepared by immunoSEQ multiplex PCR; TCRdb keeps only in-frame clonotypes and omits some of them. The sample gives tens of thousands of clones, about four fifths of which show up once; around 0.48% is in the top ten. Overall study findings and caveats: GvH clonotypes were identified within recipient marrow, with a subset emerging first in ileum or blood.

This chain connects TRBV10-2 to TRBJ1-2, with D perhaps matching TRBD1 (6 bases). Sequences were derived from unstimulated CD4+ T cells sorted from spleen or lymph node cells, sampled before transplant. The clonotype comes from a human donor who was the organ donor for an intestinal transplant. This CDR3 is CASSARRGQDGYTF. The CDR3 DNA is TGCGCCAGCAGTGCCCGTCGGGGGCAGGATGGCTACACCTTC.